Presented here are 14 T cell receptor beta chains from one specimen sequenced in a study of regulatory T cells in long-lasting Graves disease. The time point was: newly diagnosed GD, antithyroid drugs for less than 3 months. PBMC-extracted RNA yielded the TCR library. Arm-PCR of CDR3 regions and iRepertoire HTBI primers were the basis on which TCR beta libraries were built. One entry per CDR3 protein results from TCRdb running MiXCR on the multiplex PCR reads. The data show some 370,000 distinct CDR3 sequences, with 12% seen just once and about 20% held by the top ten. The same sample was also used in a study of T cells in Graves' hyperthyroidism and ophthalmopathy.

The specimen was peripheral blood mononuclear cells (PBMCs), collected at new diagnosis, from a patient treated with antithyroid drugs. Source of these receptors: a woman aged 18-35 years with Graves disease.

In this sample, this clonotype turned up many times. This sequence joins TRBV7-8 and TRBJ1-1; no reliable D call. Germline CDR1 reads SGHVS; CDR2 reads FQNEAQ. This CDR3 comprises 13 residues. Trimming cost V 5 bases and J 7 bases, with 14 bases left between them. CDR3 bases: TGTGCCAGCAGCCAAGAGGGTCTGGGTGAAGCTTTCTTT. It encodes CASSQEGLGEAFF. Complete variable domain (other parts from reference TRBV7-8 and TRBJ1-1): GAGVSQSPRYKVAKRGQDVALRCDPISGHVSLFWYQQALGQGPEFLTYFQNEAQLDKSGLPSDRFFAERPEGSVSTLKIQRTQQEDSAVYLCASSQEGLGEAFFGQGTRLTVV.

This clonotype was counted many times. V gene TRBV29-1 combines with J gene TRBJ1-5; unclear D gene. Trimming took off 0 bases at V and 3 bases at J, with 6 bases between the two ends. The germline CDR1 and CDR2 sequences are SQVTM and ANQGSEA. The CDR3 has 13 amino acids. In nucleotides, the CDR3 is TGCAGCGTTGAAGAGGGCTACAATCAGCCCCAGCATTTT. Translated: CSVEEGYNQPQHF. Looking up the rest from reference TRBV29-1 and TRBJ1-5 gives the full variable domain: SAVISQKPSRDICQRGTSLTIQCQVDSQVTMMFWYRQQPGQSLTLIATANQGSEATYESGFVIDKFPISRPNLTFSTLTVSNMSPEDSSIYLCSVEEGYNQPQHFGDGTRLSIL.

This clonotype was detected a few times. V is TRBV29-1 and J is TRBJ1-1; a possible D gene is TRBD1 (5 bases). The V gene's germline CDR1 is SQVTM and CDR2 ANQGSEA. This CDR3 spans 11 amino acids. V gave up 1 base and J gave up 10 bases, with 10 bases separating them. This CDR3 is CSVEVGGGAFF. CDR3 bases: TGCAGCGTTGAAGTGGGGGGGGGAGCTTTCTTT. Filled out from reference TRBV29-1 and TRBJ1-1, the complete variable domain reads SAVISQKPSRDICQRGTSLTIQCQVDSQVTMMFWYRQQPGQSLTLIATANQGSEATYESGFVIDKFPISRPNLTFSTLTVSNMSPEDSSIYLCSVEVGGGAFFGQGTRLTVV.

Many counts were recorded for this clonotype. The CDR3 sequence: CASSPPDRSQMAEQYF. The DNA for the CDR3 is TGTGCCAGCTCACCTCCCGACAGAAGCCAGATGGCCGAGCAGTACTTC. The genes are TRBV18 and TRBJ2-7; D possibly corresponds to TRBD1 (5 bases). Germline-derived CDR1 and CDR2 are KGHSH and LQKENI. V lost 3 bases, J lost 6 bases, and 21 bases lay in between. The CDR3 extends over 16 amino acids.

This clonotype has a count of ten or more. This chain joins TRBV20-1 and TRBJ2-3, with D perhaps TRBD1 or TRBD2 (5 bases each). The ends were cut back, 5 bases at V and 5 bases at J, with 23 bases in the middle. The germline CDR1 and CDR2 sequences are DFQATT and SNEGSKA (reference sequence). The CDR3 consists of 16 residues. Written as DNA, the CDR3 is TGCAGTGCTGAATCCCGGGACGGAAAAATGGGAGATACGCAGTATTTT. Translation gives CSAESRDGKMGDTQYF.

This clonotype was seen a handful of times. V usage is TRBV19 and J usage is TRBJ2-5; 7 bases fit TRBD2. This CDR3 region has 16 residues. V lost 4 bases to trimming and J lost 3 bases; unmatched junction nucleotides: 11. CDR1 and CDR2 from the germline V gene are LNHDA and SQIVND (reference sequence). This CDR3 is CASSRPAGEGKETQYF. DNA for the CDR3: TGTGCCAGTAGTAGGCCCGCCGGGGAGGGGAAAGAGACCCAGTACTTC. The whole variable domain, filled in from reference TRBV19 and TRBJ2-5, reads DGGITQSPKYLFRKEGQNVTLSCEQNLNHDAMYWYRQDPGQGLRLIYYSQIVNDFQKGDIAEGYSVSREKKESFPLTVTSAQKNPTAFYLCASSRPAGEGKETQYFGPGTRLLVL.

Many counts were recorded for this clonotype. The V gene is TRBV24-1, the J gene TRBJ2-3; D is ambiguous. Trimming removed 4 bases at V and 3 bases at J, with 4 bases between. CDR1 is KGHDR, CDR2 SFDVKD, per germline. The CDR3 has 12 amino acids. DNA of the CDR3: TGTGCCACCAGTGACTTTACAGATACGCAGTATTTT. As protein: CATSDFTDTQYF.

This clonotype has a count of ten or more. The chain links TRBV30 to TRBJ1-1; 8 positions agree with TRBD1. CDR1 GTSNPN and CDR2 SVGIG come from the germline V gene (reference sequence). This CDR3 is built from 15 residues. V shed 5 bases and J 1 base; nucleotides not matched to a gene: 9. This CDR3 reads CAWGKPGTGNTEAFF. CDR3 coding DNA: TGTGCCTGGGGTAAACCCGGGACAGGGAACACTGAAGCTTTCTTT.

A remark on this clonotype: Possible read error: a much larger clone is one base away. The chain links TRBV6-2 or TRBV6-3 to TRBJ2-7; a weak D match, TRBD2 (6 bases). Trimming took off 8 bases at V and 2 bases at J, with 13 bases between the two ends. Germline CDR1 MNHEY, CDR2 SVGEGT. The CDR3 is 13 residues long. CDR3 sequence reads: CASVRRDTYEQYF. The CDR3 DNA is TGTGCCAGCGTGAGGCGGGATACCTACGAGCAGTACTTC.

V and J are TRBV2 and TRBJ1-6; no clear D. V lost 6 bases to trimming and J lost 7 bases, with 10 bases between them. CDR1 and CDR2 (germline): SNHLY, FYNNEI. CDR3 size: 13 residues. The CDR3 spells CASSTAENSPLHF. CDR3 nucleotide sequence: TGTGCCAGCAGCACAGCAGAAAATTCACCCCTCCACTTT.

This chain's CDR3 is CASSQEGVEGDEQFF. CDR3 nucleotide sequence: TGCGCCAGCAGCCAAGAGGGAGTTGAAGGGGATGAGCAGTTCTTC. The chain couples TRBV4-3 to TRBJ2-1; tentatively, D is TRBD1 or TRBD2 (5 bases each). CDR3 length: 15 residues. V shed 0 bases and J shed 8 bases, with 14 bases lying between them. Germline CDR1 is LGHNA and CDR2 is YSLEER.

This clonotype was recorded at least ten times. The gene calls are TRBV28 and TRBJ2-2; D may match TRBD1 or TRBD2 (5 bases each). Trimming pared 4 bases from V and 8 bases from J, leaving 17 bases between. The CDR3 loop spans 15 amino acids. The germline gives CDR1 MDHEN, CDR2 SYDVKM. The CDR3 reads CASSSPLSWGGELFF. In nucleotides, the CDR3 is TGTGCCAGCAGTTCCCCTCTATCGTGGGGGGGGGAGCTGTTTTTT.

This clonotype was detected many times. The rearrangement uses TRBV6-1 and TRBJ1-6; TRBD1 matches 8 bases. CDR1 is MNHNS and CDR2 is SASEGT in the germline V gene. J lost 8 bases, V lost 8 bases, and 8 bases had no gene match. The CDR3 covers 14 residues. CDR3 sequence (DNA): TGTGCCAGCGGAGCACAGGGGGAGGATTCACCCCTCCACTTT. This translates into CASGAQGEDSPLHF.

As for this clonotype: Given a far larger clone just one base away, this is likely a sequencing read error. The chain's CDR3 is CAGSSRTGYEQYV. The CDR3 DNA is TGTGCCGGCAGCTCCCGGACAGGCTACGAGCAGTACGTC. V and J are TRBV11-2 and TRBJ2-7; 7 nucleotides align to TRBD1. Germline-derived CDR1 and CDR2 are SGHAT and FQNNGV. The CDR3 spans 13 residues.